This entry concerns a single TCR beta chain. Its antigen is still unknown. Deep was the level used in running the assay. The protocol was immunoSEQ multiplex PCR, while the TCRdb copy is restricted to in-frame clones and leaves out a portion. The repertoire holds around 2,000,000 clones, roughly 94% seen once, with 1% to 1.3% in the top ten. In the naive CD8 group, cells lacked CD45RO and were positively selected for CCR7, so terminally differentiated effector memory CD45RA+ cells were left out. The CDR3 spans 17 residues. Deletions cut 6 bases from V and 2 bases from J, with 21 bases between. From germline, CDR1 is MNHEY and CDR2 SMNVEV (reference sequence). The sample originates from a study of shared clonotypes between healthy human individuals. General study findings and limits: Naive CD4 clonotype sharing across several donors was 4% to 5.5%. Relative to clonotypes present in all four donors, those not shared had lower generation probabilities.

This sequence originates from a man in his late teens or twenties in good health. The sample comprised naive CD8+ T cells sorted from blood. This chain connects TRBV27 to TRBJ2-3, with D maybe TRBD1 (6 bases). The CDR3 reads CASRTSTAGVYTDTQYF. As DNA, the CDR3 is TGTGCCAGCAGAACAAGCACCGCAGGGGTGTACACAGATACGCAGTATTTT.